Sequencing of this T cell receptor (beta chain) was carried out in a study of shared clonotypes between healthy human individuals (dated by TCRdb to about 2020). Regarding the complete study: The cohort comprised a couple of women and three men aged 18 to 49 years. To increase sequencing depth and limit assay-specific biases, different laboratories used diverse techniques to prepare libraries and sequence TCR repertoires. Leukapheresis yielded between about 0.9 and 8.9 billion PBMCs per donor. For each donor, CD4 naive and CD4 memory were each run on three plates, CD8 naive on two plates, and CD8 memory on one plate. The study deeply sequenced blood TCR repertoires of five healthy adults to estimate repertoire size and the extent of clonotype sharing between individuals. General conclusions and limits of the study: Sampling was restricted to blood, and TCR repertoires in tissue are likely to differ from TCR repertoires in blood. Pairwise subsampling led to the expectation that sequencing depth would affect the degree of clonotype sharing among donors. Because the study included a small number of donors, the genetic and exposure-history diversity represented was limited. Rarefaction of sorted-subset datasets indicated incomplete sequencing despite the large sequencing depth. Compared with non-shared clonotypes, clonotypes shared by all four sorted-subset donors had higher generation probabilities. Estimated clonotype richness was generally larger for naive than for memory subsets. Across a handful of donors, about 5% of naive CD4, roughly 3.3% of naive CD8, around 2.5% of memory CD4, and 0.4% to 0.45% of memory CD8 clonotypes were shared.

Healthy HIV-negative adults with no recently reported acute infections or vaccinations were included as donors. All donors were Caucasian adults living in Nashville, Tennessee, USA. Magnetic negative selection was used to enrich CD4+ T cells, after which naive cells were positively selected on CD45RA and the negative fraction became the memory subset. Blood was obtained by leukapheresis, after which PBMCs were separated by Ficoll-Histopaque density gradient centrifugation and cryopreserved in liquid nitrogen vapor phase. Analytical flow cytometry was used to check the purity and quantity of every magnetically sorted T cell population. Each sorted fraction had its genomic DNA isolated and then quantified by UV absorbance on a Nanodrop 2000c. With regard to this clone: Its target antigen remains unknown. No base-level quality is on record; no much larger clone is a single base apart.

V ends up 4 bases short and J 9 bases short, with an unmatched junction base count of 9. The CDR3 spans 13 residues, from the cysteine through the phenylalanine. The entry retains the CDR3 DNA only, 39 bases that are in frame from base 1. From a lookup of the germline V gene, CDR1 and CDR2 are MNHNS and SASEGT. Using the deep immunoSEQ assay, multiplex PCR amplified TCR CDR3 regions from genomic DNA. Extracted genomic DNA from each cell subset was distributed evenly across all wells of several immunoSEQ 96-well plates, and each plate was treated as a replicate. For sorted subsets, about 200 ng genomic DNA, equal to 25,000 to 35,000 T cell genomes, was loaded into each replicate PCR. Purified libraries were quantified with a Qubit 3.0 fluorometer, sized on a Bioanalyzer 2100, and re-quantified with the KAPA Library Quantification kit. Each immunoSEQ 96-well plate was sequenced on its own single-read 150-cycle Illumina NextSeq 550 flow cell. The source study handled its data this way. Because the immunoSEQ output held only junctional sequences and lacked quality scores, the filtering could not match the filtering applied to full-length reads. Sequences were annotated with PyIR, a Python wrapper for IgBLAST v1.9, and V/J genes and CDR3 were assigned using IMGT germline references. Any read was removed if the V/J assignment was weak (E-value above 1e-6), the CDR3 was missing, or the read contained stop codons, out-of-frame junctions, or ambiguous translated residues. V3J clonotypes were defined as sequences sharing an identical inferred V gene, J gene, and CDR3 amino acid sequence. The percentage overlap between two repertoires was calculated by dividing the number of shared unique clonotypes by the size of the smaller repertoire. RTK rarefaction, the Chao1 estimator, and Recon v2.1 estimates of unobserved clonotypes were used to assess repertoire richness. Generation probabilities for all TCRbeta clonotypes obtained by the gDNA method from a handful of donors were computed using OLGA. Sourced from immuneACCESS, this table was stored by TCRdb with only in-frame sequences that have V and J called. A share of the clones is absent; for the studies checked, an unresolved V gene accounts for under half, and the remainder has no known explanation. The V and J calls and the clone size are those of that table, but D and trimming were determined from the DNA. This sample comprises roughly 2,300,000 clones, under 95% of them detected only once. The ten largest clonotypes hold 0.37% of the sample.

The sample was naive CD4+ T cells from PBMCs. According to the study, the label for this sample's cell subset or site signals: CD45RA+ positively selected. The chain is made from TRBV6-1 and TRBJ2-7; 7 middle bases align to TRBD1. The sequence was obtained from a man between 18 and 29 years old in good health. Some clones in this sample may be carry-over from other donors' samples. The CDR3 region reads CASSGPGQQGQYF. The nucleotide sequence reads TGTGCCAGCAGTGGGCCGGGACAGCAGGGGCAGTACTTC.